This TCR beta chain is drawn from a study of low-dose radiotherapy and immunotherapy resistance in tumors. Amplification of TCRs used a constant-region primer and V-primer adapter for approximately 19 PCR cycles. TCRdb reprocessed the reads via MiXCR and lists one record per CDR3 protein. This sample yields tens of thousands of distinct CDR3 sequences, of which 10% to 15% are seen a single time; approximately 6.2% belongs to the top ten. Time point noted: before trial treatment. Here the sequenced sample was PBMCs, taken before treatment. The TCR comes from a female donor with ovarian cancer.

The CDR3 DNA is TGTGCCAGCAGTTGGGCAGGTTCGGGACTGGTCGGCGAGCAGTACTTC. Translation: CASSWAGSGLVGEQYF. The chain links TRBV28 to TRBJ2-7; a weak D match, TRBD2 (6 bases). The germline gives CDR1 MDHEN, CDR2 SYDVKM. V was trimmed by 4 bases and J by 6 bases, leaving 22 bases between them. CDR3 size: 16 residues.